This is a list of T cell receptor beta chains from one sample in a study of beta chain features in type 1 diabetes. Measured with immunoSEQ multiplex PCR; TCRdb has only the in-frame clones, and not every one. The table has almost 350,000 clones, 6.5% to 10% seen once. Sample: central memory CD4+ T cells from blood. These receptors came from a woman aged 18-30 years in good health. CDR3s include the opening cysteine and the closing phenylalanine or tryptophan. A D gene is named only where the DNA matches it firmly. A row's size may be missing; if present it is once, few, many or a size class.

CDR3	DNA	J	D	V	size
CASSLTGTGLQTQYF	TGCGCCAGCAGCTTAACCGGGACAGGGCTTCAGACCCAGTACTTC	TRBJ2-5	TRBD1	TRBV5-1	NA
CASSFSLFRETQYF	TGTGCCAGCAGCTTTTCGCTTTTCCGGGAGACCCAGTACTTC	TRBJ2-5	NA	TRBV5-6	NA
CSVGTGGHMNTEAFF	TGCAGCGTTGGGACAGGGGGCCACATGAACACTGAAGCTTTCTTT	TRBJ1-1	TRBD1	TRBV29-1	few
CSVEAEGRYTQYF	TGCAGCGTTGAGGCGGAGGGCCGGTATACGCAGTATTTT	TRBJ2-3	NA	TRBV29-1	NA
CASSTQTSASYEQYF	TGTGCCAGCAGCACACAGACTAGCGCCTCCTACGAGCAGTACTTC	TRBJ2-7	TRBD2	TRBV7-2	NA
CASSLGVASGLEQYF	TGTGCCAGCAGCTTAGGGGTAGCATCGGGCCTGGAGCAGTACTTC	TRBJ2-7	NA	TRBV11-1	NA
CASSLDLRQPQHF	TGTGCCAGCAGCTTAGATCTTCGGCAGCCCCAGCATTTT	TRBJ1-5	NA	TRBV11-2	many
CASSLAGEPNNEQFF	TGCGCCAGCAGCTTAGCGGGAGAGCCCAACAATGAGCAGTTCTTC	TRBJ2-1	TRBD2	TRBV5-1	NA
CASSLGWLAIDTQYF	TGTGCCAGCAGTCTTGGGTGGCTAGCGATAGATACGCAGTATTTT	TRBJ2-3	NA	TRBV7-9	NA
CASSLGGTIQETQYF	TGTGCCAGCAGCTTGGGAGGGACTATCCAAGAGACCCAGTACTTC	TRBJ2-5	TRBD2	TRBV5-4	NA
CASSSPGRGQYF	TGTGCCAGCAGCTCCCCGGGTCGGGGGCAGTACTTC	TRBJ2-7	NA	TRBV7-2	NA
CASSVNTGELFF	TGTGCCAGTAGTGTCAACACCGGGGAGCTGTTTTTT	TRBJ2-2	NA	TRBV19	many
CASSVSDRSYEQYF	TGTGCCAGCAGCGTAAGTGACAGATCCTACGAGCAGTACTTC	TRBJ2-7	NA	TRBV9	few
CASSGLQQFF	TGTGCCAGCTCAGGGCTGCAGCAGTTCTTC	TRBJ2-1	NA	TRBV18	few
CASSVAPGHDYGYTF	TGTGCCAGCAGCGTCGCCCCGGGACACGACTATGGCTACACCTTC	TRBJ1-2	NA	TRBV9	many
CASSSEGLAIITGELFF	TGTGCCAGCAGTTCCGAGGGACTAGCGATTATCACCGGGGAGCTGTTTTTT	TRBJ2-2	TRBD2	TRBV28	NA
CASTARGASAYEQYF	TGTGCCAGCACCGCAAGGGGGGCGTCGGCCTACGAGCAGTACTTC	TRBJ2-7	NA	TRBV6-6	NA
CASLPYRDRGWVHSNQPQHF	TGTGCCAGTTTACCCTACCGGGACAGGGGATGGGTGCATAGCAATCAGCCCCAGCATTTT	TRBJ1-5	TRBD1	TRBV28	many
CASSLYLDRDYGYTF	TGTGCCAGCAGTTTATACCTGGACAGGGACTATGGCTACACCTTC	TRBJ1-2	TRBD1	TRBV28	few
CASSFSGQSGHGYTF	TGTGCCAGCAGCTTTTCGGGACAGTCGGGTCATGGCTACACCTTC	TRBJ1-2	TRBD1	TRBV7-9	NA
CATSREDRVDNEQFF	TGTGCCACCAGCAGAGAGGACAGGGTGGACAATGAGCAGTTCTTC	TRBJ2-1	TRBD1	TRBV15	NA
CASSSTGYEQYF	TGTGCCAGCAGTTCCACAGGGTACGAGCAGTACTTC	TRBJ2-7	NA	TRBV28	few
CASSSHHGVGTGELFF	TGTGCCAGCAGCTCACATCACGGCGTAGGCACCGGGGAGCTGTTTTTT	TRBJ2-2	NA	TRBV4-2	NA
CASMSVAGAGELFF	TGTGCCAGCATGTCGGTAGCTGGGGCCGGGGAGCTGTTTTTT	TRBJ2-2	NA	TRBV6-5	NA
CASSLTTGDYNEQFF	TGCGCCAGCAGCCTCACGACAGGGGACTACAATGAGCAGTTCTTC	TRBJ2-1	TRBD1	TRBV5-1	few
CSYSGNTGELFF	TGCAGCTATAGCGGAAACACCGGGGAGCTGTTTTTT	TRBJ2-2	NA	TRBV29-1	few
CASRQNLNTEAFF	TGTGCCAGCAGACAGAACCTTAACACTGAAGCTTTCTTT	TRBJ1-1	NA	TRBV14	few
CASRRRLAGHQETQYF	TGTGCCAGCAGACGACGACTAGCGGGCCACCAAGAGACCCAGTACTTC	TRBJ2-5	TRBD2	TRBV7-8	few
CASSRMIRENIQYF	TGTGCCAGCAGTCGAATGATCAGGGAAAACATTCAGTACTTC	TRBJ2-4	NA	TRBV6-5	NA
CASSVQGVSYNEQFF	TGTGCCAGCAGCGTCCAGGGGGTCTCATACAATGAGCAGTTCTTC	TRBJ2-1	TRBD1	TRBV9	few
CASSPNELGSCFF	NA	TRBJ2-2	NA	TRBV6-6	NA
CASSLGSYNEQFF	TGTGCCAGCAGCTTAGGCTCATACAATGAGCAGTTCTTC	TRBJ2-1	NA	TRBV7-2	few
CASSLGGFGAQYF	TGTGCCAGCAGTTTAGGTGGTTTTGGGGCGCAGTATTTT	TRBJ2-3	NA	TRBV28	few
CASSFHDRVSNEQYF	TGTGCCAGCAGCTTCCATGACAGGGTTAGTAACGAGCAGTACTTC	TRBJ2-7	TRBD1	TRBV7-9	few
CASSPQAAGYTF	TGTGCCAGCTCACCTCAGGCGGCTGGCTACACCTTC	TRBJ1-2	NA	TRBV18	NA
CASSNPQGMWHF	TGTGCCAGCTCCAATCCACAGGGGATGTGGCATTTT	TRBJ1-5	TRBD1	TRBV18	few
CASSPEVGPQHF	TGTGCCAGCAGCCCCGAAGTAGGGCCCCAGCATTTT	TRBJ1-5	NA	TRBV7-9	NA
CASIGDTQYF	TGCGCCAGCATCGGAGATACGCAGTATTTT	TRBJ2-3	NA	TRBV10-2	few
CASSSLGPVETQYF	TGTGCCAGCAGCTCCCTAGGCCCCGTAGAGACCCAGTACTTC	TRBJ2-5	NA	TRBV7-2	NA
CASSRTSSGELFF	TGTGCCAGCAGCCGAACATCCTCCGGGGAGCTGTTTTTT	TRBJ2-2	NA	TRBV14	few
CASRTGTRSTGELFF	TGTGCCAGCAGAACCGGGACACGTTCCACCGGGGAGCTGTTTTTT	TRBJ2-2	NA	TRBV11-2	few
CASSRDRIDYEQYF	TGTGCCAGCAGCCGGGACAGGATCGATTACGAGCAGTACTTC	TRBJ2-7	TRBD1	TRBV4-2	NA
CASIPTGSAYNEQFF	TGTGCCAGCATCCCGACAGGGAGTGCCTACAATGAGCAGTTCTTC	TRBJ2-1	TRBD1	TRBV5-4	few
CASSLSLAGYNEQFF	TGTGCCAGCAGCTTATCACTAGCGGGATACAATGAGCAGTTCTTC	TRBJ2-1	TRBD2	TRBV7-9	few
CATVSLGSYTF	TGTGCCACCGTCAGCTTAGGGTCTTACACCTTC	TRBJ1-2	NA	TRBV25-1	NA
CASSLVTGRTDTQYF	TGTGCCAGCAGTTTAGTGACAGGGCGGACAGATACGCAGTATTTT	TRBJ2-3	TRBD1	TRBV27	NA
CASRGGSGMNTEAFF	TGCGCCAGCAGAGGGGGATCAGGAATGAACACTGAAGCTTTCTTT	TRBJ1-1	NA	TRBV5-1	few
CASSQDIRLGQGYEQYF	TGTGCCAGCAGCCAAGATATCCGGCTAGGACAGGGCTACGAGCAGTACTTC	TRBJ2-7	TRBD1	TRBV4-2	NA
CAITGQGEDGYTF	TGTGCCATCACCGGACAGGGGGAGGATGGCTACACCTTC	TRBJ1-2	TRBD1	TRBV10-3	few
CASSSTVRTDTQYF	TGTGCCAGCTCTTCAACCGTACGCACAGATACGCAGTATTTT	TRBJ2-3	NA	TRBV7-2	NA
CASSLASGNYNEQFF	TGTGCCAGCAGCTTAGCCAGCGGGAACTACAATGAGCAGTTCTTC	TRBJ2-1	TRBD2	TRBV7-8	NA
CASSQRTGGSDEQYF	TGTGCCAGCAGCCAAAGGACAGGGGGCAGCGACGAGCAGTACTTC	TRBJ2-7	TRBD1	TRBV4-2	few
CASSLKGRMNTEAFF	TGTGCCAGCAGTTTGAAGGGACGGATGAACACTGAAGCTTTCTTT	TRBJ1-1	NA	TRBV6-5	NA
CASSLTGTSNEQFF	TGTGCCAGTAGTCTAACCGGGACTAGCAATGAGCAGTTCTTC	TRBJ2-1	TRBD2	TRBV19	many
CASSLPGGRSSYEQYF	TGTGCCAGCAGCCTACCAGGTGGCCGCAGCTCCTACGAGCAGTACTTC	TRBJ2-7	NA	TRBV7-9	few
CASSFKISEAFF	TGTGCCAGCAGCTTCAAGATTTCTGAAGCTTTCTTT	TRBJ1-1	NA	TRBV5-5	few
CASSFTLRVPNYGYTF	TGTGCCAGCAGTTTTACCCTTCGGGTACCCAACTATGGCTACACCTTC	TRBJ1-2	NA	TRBV28	many
CASSEYSGVVYF	TGTGCCAGCAGTGAATATAGCGGGGTCGTGTACTTC	TRBJ2-7	TRBD2	TRBV25-1	NA
CASSLGGQDISYEQYF	TGCGCCAGCAGCTTGGGGGGACAGGATATTTCCTACGAGCAGTACTTC	TRBJ2-7	TRBD1	TRBV5-1	NA
CASSSWGTGATGELFF	TGTGCCAGCAGCTCCTGGGGGACAGGGGCTACCGGGGAGCTGTTTTTT	TRBJ2-2	TRBD1	TRBV28	NA